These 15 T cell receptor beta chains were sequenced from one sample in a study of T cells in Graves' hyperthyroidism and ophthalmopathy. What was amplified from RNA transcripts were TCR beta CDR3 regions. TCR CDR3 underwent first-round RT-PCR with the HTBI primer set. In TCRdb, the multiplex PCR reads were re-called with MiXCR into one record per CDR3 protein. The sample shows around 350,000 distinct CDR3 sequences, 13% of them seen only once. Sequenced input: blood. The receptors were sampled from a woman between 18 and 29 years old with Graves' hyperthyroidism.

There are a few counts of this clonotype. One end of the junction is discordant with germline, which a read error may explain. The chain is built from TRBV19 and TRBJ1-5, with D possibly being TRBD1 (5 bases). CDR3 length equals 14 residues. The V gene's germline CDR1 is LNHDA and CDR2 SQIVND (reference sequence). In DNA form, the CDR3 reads TGTGCCAGTAGTATCCCAGGGAGCAATCAGCCCCGGCATTTT. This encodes CASSIPGSNQPRHF. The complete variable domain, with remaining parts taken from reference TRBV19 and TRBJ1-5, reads DGGITQSPKYLFRKEGQNVTLSCEQNLNHDAMYWYRQDPGQGLRLIYYSQIVNDFQKGDIAEGYSVSREKKESFPLTVTSAQKNPTAFYLCASSIPGSNQPRHFGDGTRLSIL.

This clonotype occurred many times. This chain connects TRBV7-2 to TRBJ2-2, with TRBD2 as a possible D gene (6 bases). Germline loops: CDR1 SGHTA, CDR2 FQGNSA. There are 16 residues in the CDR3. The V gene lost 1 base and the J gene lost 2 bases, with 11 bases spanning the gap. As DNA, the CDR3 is TGTGCCAGCAGCTTAGGAGTGGGGGGTAACACCGGGGAGCTGTTTTTT. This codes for CASSLGVGGNTGELFF.

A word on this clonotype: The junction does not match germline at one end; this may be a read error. The CDR3 sequence: CAGSQIQSLGTEAFF. As DNA, the CDR3 is TGTGCCGGCAGCCAAATTCAATCCCTGGGGACTGAAGCTTTCTTT. J is TRBJ1-1 and V is TRBV3-1; D is uncertain. The CDR3 consists of 15 residues. Germline V gene sequence: CDR1 LGHDT, CDR2 YNNKEL (reference sequence).

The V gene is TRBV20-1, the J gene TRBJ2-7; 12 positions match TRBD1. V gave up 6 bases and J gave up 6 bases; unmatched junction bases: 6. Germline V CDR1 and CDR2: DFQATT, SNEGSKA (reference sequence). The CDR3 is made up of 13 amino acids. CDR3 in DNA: TGCAGTGCCCCCGGGACAGGGGGCTGCGAGCAGTACTTC. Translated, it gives CSAPGTGGCEQYF.

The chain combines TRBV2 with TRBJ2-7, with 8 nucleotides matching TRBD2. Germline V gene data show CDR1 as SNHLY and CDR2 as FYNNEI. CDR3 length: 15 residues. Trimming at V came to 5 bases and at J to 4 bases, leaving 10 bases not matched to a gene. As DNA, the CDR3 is TGTGCCAGCAGTTGGGGACCGGGAGGGCTGTACGAGCAGTACTTC. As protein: CASSWGPGGLYEQYF.

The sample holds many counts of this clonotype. The CDR3 bases are TGTGCCAGCAGTCGACAGGGGGCCTCCTACGAGCAGTACTTC. It specifies CASSRQGASYEQYF. The chain employs TRBV6-1 and TRBJ2-7, with 10 bases matching TRBD1. Trimming at V came to 5 bases and at J to 0 bases, leaving 1 base not matched to a gene. CDR3 length equals 14 residues. CDR1 and CDR2 from the germline V gene are MNHNS and SASEGT.

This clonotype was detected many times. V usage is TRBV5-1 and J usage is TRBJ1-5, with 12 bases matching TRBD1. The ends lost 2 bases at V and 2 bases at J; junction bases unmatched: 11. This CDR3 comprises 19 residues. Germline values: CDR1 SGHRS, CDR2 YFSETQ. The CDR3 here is CASSFFRDRGPVGNQPQHF. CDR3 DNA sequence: TGCGCCAGCAGCTTTTTCCGGGACAGGGGGCCAGTTGGCAATCAGCCCCAGCATTTT.

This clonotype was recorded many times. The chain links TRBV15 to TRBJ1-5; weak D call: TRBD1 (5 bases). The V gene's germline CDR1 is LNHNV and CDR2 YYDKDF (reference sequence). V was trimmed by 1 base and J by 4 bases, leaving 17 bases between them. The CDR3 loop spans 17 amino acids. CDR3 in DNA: TGTGCCACCAGCAGAGGGGGAGGGGTGAAGTTAAATCAGCCCCAGCATTTT. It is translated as CATSRGGGVKLNQPQHF.

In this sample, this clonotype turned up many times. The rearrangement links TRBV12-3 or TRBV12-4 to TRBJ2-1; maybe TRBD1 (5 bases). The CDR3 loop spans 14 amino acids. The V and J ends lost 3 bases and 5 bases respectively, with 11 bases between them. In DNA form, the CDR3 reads TGTGCCAGCAGTTTGTCAGGACACCACAATGAGCAGTTCTTC. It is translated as CASSLSGHHNEQFF.

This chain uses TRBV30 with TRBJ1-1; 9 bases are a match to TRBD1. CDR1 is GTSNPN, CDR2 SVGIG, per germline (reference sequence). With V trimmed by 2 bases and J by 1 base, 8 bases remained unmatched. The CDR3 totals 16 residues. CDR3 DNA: TGTGCCTGGAGTCCCCCTACGGGACAGGGGAACACTGAAGCTTTCTTT. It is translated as CAWSPPTGQGNTEAFF.

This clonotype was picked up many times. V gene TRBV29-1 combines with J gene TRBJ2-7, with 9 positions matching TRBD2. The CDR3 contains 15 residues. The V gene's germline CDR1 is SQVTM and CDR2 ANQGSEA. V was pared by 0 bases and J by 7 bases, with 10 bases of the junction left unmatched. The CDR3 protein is CSVEETRGGASEQYF. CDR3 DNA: TGCAGCGTTGAAGAGACCCGCGGGGGGGCATCTGAGCAGTACTTC.

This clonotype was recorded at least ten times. The CDR3 nucleotides read TGTGCCAGCAGTTCCGGGACTAGCGGGGGGGCCAATGAGCAGTTCTTC. Protein product: CASSSGTSGGANEQFF. The rearrangement uses TRBV6-1 and TRBJ2-1, with TRBD2 identical over 16 bases. CDR3 length: 16 residues. J lost 6 bases, V lost 5 bases, and 4 bases had no gene match. Germline V CDR1 and CDR2: MNHNS, SASEGT.

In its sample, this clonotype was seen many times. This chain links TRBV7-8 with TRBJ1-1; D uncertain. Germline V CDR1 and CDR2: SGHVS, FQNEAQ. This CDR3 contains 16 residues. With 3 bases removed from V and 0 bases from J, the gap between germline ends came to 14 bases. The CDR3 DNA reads TGTGCCAGCAGCTTGACCTACCCCATGGTGAACACTGAAGCTTTCTTT. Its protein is CASSLTYPMVNTEAFF.

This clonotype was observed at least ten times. Here the CDR3 reads CARTTGQGAITYNEQFF. For the CDR3, the DNA is TGTGCCAGAACAACGGGACAGGGGGCTATAACCTACAATGAGCAGTTCTTC. The chain is built from TRBV27 and TRBJ2-1; 12 nucleotides align to TRBD1. From germline, CDR1 is MNHEY and CDR2 SMNVEV (reference sequence). The CDR3 sequence is 17 residues long. J gave up 2 bases and V 9 bases, and 11 bases lay outside the gene matches.

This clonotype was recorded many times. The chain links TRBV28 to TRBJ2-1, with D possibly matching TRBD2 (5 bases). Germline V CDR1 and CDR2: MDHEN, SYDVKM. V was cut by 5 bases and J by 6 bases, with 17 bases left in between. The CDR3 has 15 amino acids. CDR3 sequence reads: CASSLPASGGNEQFF. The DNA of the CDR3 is TGTGCCAGCAGTCTCCCGGCGAGCGGAGGCAATGAGCAGTTCTTC.